This section outlines one TCR beta chain sequence together with its context. This sample stems from a study of blood T cell repertoires in COVID-19. Study in general: The United States, Italy and Spain supplied acute and convalescent COVID-19 samples. The cDNA or gDNA used as material had been derived from T cells, B-cell-depleted T cells, or PBMCs.

CDR3 length: 13 residues. In germline, CDR1 is MGHDK, CDR2 SYGVNS. The V and J ends lost 7 bases and 13 bases respectively, with 17 bases between them. Per the original data handling: Researchers report that nucleated cell counts were estimated from reference gene primer amplification. Sequencing was performed with immunoSEQ multiplex PCR; in TCRdb, only in-frame clones are kept and a portion is missing. The V and J calls and clone size were taken over from that table, and D and trimming were inferred from the DNA. The data contain about 33,000 clones, around nine tenths of them seen just once; the ten biggest clones take up about 2.1%.

This sequence joins TRBV25-1 and TRBJ1-6; possible D gene TRBD1, 5 bases. Source material: peripheral blood. This receptor was identified in a human donor in a cohort sampled during active COVID-19. The CDR3 region has the DNA TGTGCCAGCACCGGGACTCAAGGGGCTCCCCTCCACTTT. Translated, it gives CASTGTQGAPLHF.